This TCR beta chain originates from a study of cytomegalovirus exposure and HLA in healthy donors. The PCR used 60 Vbeta and 13 Jbeta primers. The method was immunoSEQ multiplex PCR; TCRdb's version includes in-frame clones alone and lacks a portion of them. The sample has roughly 180,000 clones; 9.5% are singletons. This clone was seen a few times. This CDR3 is built from 15 residues. V lost 0 bases to trimming and J lost 0 bases, with 7 bases between them. Germline CDR1 SGHRS, CDR2 YFSETQ. The origin of this receptor is a woman in her 30s in good health and CMV-seropositive. The chain links TRBV5-1 to TRBJ1-3; D ambiguous. The specimen sequenced was PBMCs. The CDR3 here is CASSLDGFSGNTIYF. The CDR3 bases are TGCGCCAGCAGCTTGGATGGCTTCTCTGGAAACACCATATATTTT.